The 19 T cell receptor beta chains below all came from one sample that was sequenced in a study of cytomegalovirus exposure and HLA in healthy donors. The assay was immunoSEQ multiplex PCR, and TCRdb's table has in-frame clones only and misses some. The sample lists 150,000 to 200,000 clones, 81% occurring once. Input material: PBMCs. The receptors were sampled from a woman aged 25 to 39 in good health and CMV-seronegative.

The CDR3 nucleotides are TGTGCCAGCAGCTCCCCGGGACAGGGGTTAGATACGCAGTATTTT. Translated, it gives CASSSPGQGLDTQYF. The chain recombines TRBV6-1 with TRBJ2-3; 10 positions agree with TRBD1. After removal of 6 bases from V and 5 bases from J, the junction contained 8 bases not matched to a gene. CDR3 length: 15 amino acids. CDR1 and CDR2 from the germline V gene are MNHNS and SASEGT.

The V gene is TRBV27, the J gene TRBJ2-7; D may be TRBD1 (5 bases). The CDR3 is 13 residues long. Germline values: CDR1 MNHEY, CDR2 SMNVEV (reference sequence). The V gene lost 5 bases and the J gene lost 3 bases, with 11 bases spanning the gap. DNA of the CDR3: TGTGCCAGCAGTGGGGCGGACCGCTACGAGCAGTACTTC. This gives the protein CASSGADRYEQYF.

The gene calls are TRBV7-9 and TRBJ1-2, with D tentatively TRBD1 (6 bases). This CDR3 comprises 13 residues. V lost 2 bases to trimming and J lost 4 bases, with 8 bases between them. The germline V gene encodes CDR1 SEHNR and CDR2 FQNEAQ (reference sequence). Here the CDR3 DNA reads TGTGCCAGCAGCTTATACAGGGCCTATGGCTACACCTTC. Its translation is CASSLYRAYGYTF.

The J gene is TRBJ2-3, the V gene TRBV30; D is possibly TRBD1 (8 bases). The V end was cut by 5 bases, the J end by 3 bases, with 12 bases between. CDR3 length: 13 amino acids. The germline gives CDR1 GTSNPN, CDR2 SVGIG (reference sequence). The CDR3 loop is CAWVQGGTDTQYF. In DNA form, the CDR3 reads TGTGCCTGGGTACAGGGGGGGACAGATACGCAGTATTTT.

This clone was found once. The same CDR3 can be traced to other DNA sequences in this sample. The rearrangement joins TRBV5-1 to TRBJ2-1, with D maybe TRBD2 (5 bases). The V end was cut by 0 bases, the J end by 6 bases, with 7 bases between. Germline CDR1 and CDR2: SGHRS and YFSETQ. This CDR3 contains 13 residues. The CDR3 here is CASSLEGANEQFF. CDR3 coding DNA: TGCGCCAGCAGCTTGGAGGGAGCCAATGAGCAGTTCTTC.

The CDR3 DNA is TGTGCCAGCAGAGACAGGGGAGGCCAAGAGACCCAGTACTTC. Protein sequence: CASRDRGGQETQYF. The V and J genes are TRBV5-6 and TRBJ2-5, with TRBD1 identical over 8 bases. Germline CDR1 and CDR2: SGHDT and YYEEEE. The ends lost 5 bases at V and 1 base at J; junction bases unmatched: 4. The CDR3 has 14 amino acids.

The chain uses TRBV7-2 and TRBJ2-7; D remains ambiguous. Per germline, CDR1 SGHTA and CDR2 FQGNSA. Between the trimmed V and J ends, which lost 3 bases and 2 bases, there was a span of 8 bases. The CDR3 sequence is 13 residues long. The CDR3 DNA reads as TGTGCCAGCAGCTTGGGCTGGACCTACGAGCAGTACTTC. Amino acids: CASSLGWTYEQYF.

The rearrangement links TRBV5-1 to TRBJ1-1; D uncertain. The V end lost 7 bases, the J end lost 0 bases, and 16 bases lay between the germline ends. CDR1 and CDR2 from the germline V gene are SGHRS and YFSETQ. The CDR3 spans 15 residues. In nucleotides, the CDR3 is TGCGCCAGCCGGGAGGGTACGGGAGTGAACACTGAAGCTTTCTTT. It yields the protein CASREGTGVNTEAFF. Using reference TRBV5-1 and TRBJ1-1 for the parts outside the CDR3, the full variable domain is KAGVTQTPRYLIKTRGQQVTLSCSPISGHRSVSWYQQTPGQGLQFLFEYFSETQRNKGNFPGRFSGRQFSNSRSEMNVSTLELGDSALYLCASREGTGVNTEAFFGQGTRLTVV.

This clone showed up just a few times. The chain couples TRBV30 to TRBJ1-6; TRBD1 is a possible D gene (5 bases). This CDR3 spans 13 amino acids. With 2 bases removed from V and 9 bases from J, the gap between germline ends came to 11 bases. Germline V gene lookup returns CDR1 GTSNPN and CDR2 SVGIG (reference sequence). Here the CDR3 reads CAWSPGGFSPLHF. CDR3 coding DNA: TGTGCCTGGAGTCCCGGGGGGTTTTCACCCCTCCACTTT. The entire variable domain, with the rest obtained from reference TRBV30 and TRBJ1-6, is as follows: SQTIHQWPATLVQPVGSPLSLECTVEGTSNPNLYWYRQAAGRGLQLLFYSVGIGQISSEVPQNLSASRPQDRQFILSSKKLLLSDSGFYLCAWSPGGFSPLHFGNGTRLTVT.

This clone was recorded once. V usage is TRBV5-4 and J usage is TRBJ1-2; TRBD1 matches at 9 bases. This CDR3 has 13 residues. Losses at the gene ends were 4 bases for V and 6 bases for J; bases not matched to a gene: 4. The V gene's germline CDR1 is SGHNT and CDR2 YYREEE (reference sequence). The CDR3 protein is CASSLDRGNGYTF. CDR3 DNA sequence: TGTGCCAGCAGCCTCGACAGGGGGAATGGCTACACCTTC.

This sequence joins TRBV28 and TRBJ1-5, with D unresolved. V was cut by 3 bases and J by 0 bases, with 9 bases left in between. The germline gives CDR1 MDHEN, CDR2 SYDVKM. The CDR3 sequence is 15 residues long. CDR3: CASSFPGYSNQPQHF. In DNA, the CDR3 is TGTGCCAGCAGTTTCCCCGGTTATAGCAATCAGCCCCAGCATTTT.

The gene calls are TRBV7-9 and TRBJ1-4, with 7 bases matching TRBD1. Germline V gives CDR1 SEHNR, CDR2 FQNEAQ (reference sequence). CDR3 length: 15 residues. The V and J ends lost 5 bases and 4 bases, in that order; junction bases with no gene match: 7. The CDR3 here is CASSQGTASNEKLFF. CDR3 nucleotide sequence: TGTGCCAGCAGCCAAGGGACAGCGAGTAATGAAAAACTGTTTTTT.

This clone turned up a few times. J is TRBJ1-4 and V is TRBV28; no definite D call. V lost 4 bases, J lost 7 bases, and 4 bases lay in between. CDR3 size: 11 residues. Germline lookup yields CDR1 MDHEN and CDR2 SYDVKM. CDR3 in DNA: TGTGCCAGCAGTTGGCTTGAAAAACTGTTTTTT. Translating it yields CASSWLEKLFF.

This chain links TRBV4-1 with TRBJ1-4, with D maybe TRBD1 (6 bases). The CDR3 consists of 16 residues. Germline values: CDR1 MGHRA, CDR2 YSYEKL. Trimming took 0 bases from V and 6 from J, leaving 14 bases between them. This CDR3 reads CASSQDPTGFDEKLFF. CDR3 sequence (DNA): TGCGCCAGCAGCCAAGACCCGACAGGCTTTGATGAAAAACTGTTTTTT.

This clone was observed a handful of times. The chain uses TRBV27 and TRBJ1-5; 7 bases match TRBD1. The V segment lost 8 bases and the J segment 4 bases; nucleotides outside the gene matches: 11. CDR3 length: 15 residues. The V gene's germline CDR1 is MNHEY and CDR2 SMNVEV (reference sequence). The CDR3 reads CASGSTGWGNQPQHF. For the CDR3, the DNA is TGTGCCAGCGGGTCGACAGGGTGGGGAAATCAGCCCCAGCATTTT.

In regard to this clone: This CDR3 is also generated by other DNA sequences in the sample. The chain carries TRBV2 and TRBJ2-7; 7 bases match TRBD1. The CDR3 length is 14 residues. Trimming took 3 bases from V and 5 from J; bases not matched to a gene: 7. Germline assignment: CDR1 SNHLY and CDR2 FYNNEI. The CDR3: CASSDLRDSHEQYF. CDR3 coding DNA: TGTGCCAGCAGTGACCTCCGGGACAGCCACGAGCAGTACTTC.

The V call is TRBV9, the J call TRBJ1-2, with D possibly matching TRBD1 (6 bases). CDR1 and CDR2 from the germline V gene are SGDLS and YYNGEE. V was trimmed by 3 bases and J by 6 bases, leaving 30 bases between them. The CDR3 is 19 residues long. The CDR3 DNA follows: TGTGCCAGCAGCGCCGACATCCGCACGGGAGGGGGGCTGAAGAATGGCTACACCTTC. This encodes CASSADIRTGGGLKNGYTF.

This clone was picked up one time. The chain combines TRBV9 with TRBJ1-1, with 9 bases matching TRBD1. J gave up 3 bases and V 3 bases, and 3 bases lay outside the gene matches. The length of the CDR3 is 14 residues. The V gene's germline CDR1 is SGDLS and CDR2 YYNGEE. The CDR3 coding sequence is TGTGCCAGCAGCGACCACAGGGGGCACACTGAAGCTTTCTTT. Translated: CASSDHRGHTEAFF.

The CDR3 DNA is TGTGCCAGCAGCGGGGGGACTAGCGGGAGGGAAGAGACCCAGTACTTC. Its translation: CASSGGTSGREETQYF. The chain uses TRBV5-4 and TRBJ2-5; 16 nucleotides match TRBD2. Germline CDR1 SGHNT, CDR2 YYREEE (reference sequence). V was clipped by 4 bases and J by 3 bases; unmatched bases: 3. CDR3 size: 16 residues.